This T cell receptor beta chain stems from a study of cytomegalovirus exposure and HLA in healthy donors. As regards this clone: What it binds is unknown.

This PCR relied on a set of 60 Vbeta primers and 13 Jbeta primers. Sequencing used immunoSEQ multiplex PCR; TCRdb keeps in-frame clones, though not all of them. The sample holds about 150,000 clones, 70% to 85% seen once. Whole-study results and caveats: Cytomegalovirus-associated status was assigned to approximately 160 TCR beta chains.

This TCR came from a man aged 50-59 years in good health and CMV-seropositive. Sequencing was carried out using PBMCs.

The DNA of the CDR3 is TGCGCCAGCAGCACGGGGACAGGGAGGGACGGCTACACCTTC. Its translation is CASSTGTGRDGYTF. The chain is built from TRBV5-1 and TRBJ1-2, with 9 bases identical to TRBD1. The germline V gene has CDR1 SGHRS and CDR2 YFSETQ. V gave up 4 bases and J gave up 8 bases; unmatched junction bases: 9. CDR3 size: 14 residues.